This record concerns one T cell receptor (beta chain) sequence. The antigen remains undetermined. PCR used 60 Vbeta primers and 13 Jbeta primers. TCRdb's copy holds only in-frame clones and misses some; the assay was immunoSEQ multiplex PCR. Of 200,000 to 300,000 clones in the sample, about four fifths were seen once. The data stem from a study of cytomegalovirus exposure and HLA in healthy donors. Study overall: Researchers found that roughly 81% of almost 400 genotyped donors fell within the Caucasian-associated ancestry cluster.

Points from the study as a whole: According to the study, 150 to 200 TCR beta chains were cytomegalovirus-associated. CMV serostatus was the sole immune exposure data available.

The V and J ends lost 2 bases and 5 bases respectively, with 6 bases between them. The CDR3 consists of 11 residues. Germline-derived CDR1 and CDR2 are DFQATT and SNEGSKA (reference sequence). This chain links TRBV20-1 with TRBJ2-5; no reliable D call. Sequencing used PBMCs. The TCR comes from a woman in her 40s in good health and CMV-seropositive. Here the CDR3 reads CSARNEETQYF. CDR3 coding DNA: TGCAGTGCTAGAAATGAGGAGACCCAGTACTTC.